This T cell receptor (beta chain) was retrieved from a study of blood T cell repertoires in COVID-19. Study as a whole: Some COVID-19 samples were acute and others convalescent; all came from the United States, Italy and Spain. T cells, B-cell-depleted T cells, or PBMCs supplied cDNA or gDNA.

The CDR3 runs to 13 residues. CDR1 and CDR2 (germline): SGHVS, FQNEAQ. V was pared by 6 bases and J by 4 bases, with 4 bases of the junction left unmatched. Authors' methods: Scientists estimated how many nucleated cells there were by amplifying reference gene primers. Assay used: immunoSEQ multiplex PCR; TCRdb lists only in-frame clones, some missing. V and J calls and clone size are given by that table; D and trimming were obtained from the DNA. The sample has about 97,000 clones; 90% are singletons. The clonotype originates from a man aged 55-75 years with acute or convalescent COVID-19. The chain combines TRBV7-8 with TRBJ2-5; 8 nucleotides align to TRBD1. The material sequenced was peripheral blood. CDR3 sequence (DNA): TGTGCCAGCAGGCCCGGGACAGGAGAGACCCAGTACTTC. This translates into CASRPGTGETQYF.